Presented here are 27 T cell receptor beta chains from one specimen sequenced in a study of blood T cell repertoires in COVID-19. Profiling relied on immunoSEQ multiplex PCR, and the TCRdb table lists in-frame clones only, not all of them. Altogether some 120,000 clones are present, about three quarters being singletons, with the ten largest covering roughly 2%. Sequencing was performed on peripheral blood. Receptor source: a woman aged 70-85 years with acute or convalescent COVID-19.

Details on this clone: Relative to the germline gene, one junction end is altered; a read error may explain this. The rearrangement joins TRBV6-5 to TRBJ2-3; 8 bases align to TRBD1. CDR1 and CDR2 from the germline V gene are MNHEY and SVGAGI. CDR3 length equals 15 residues. CDR3: CASRYRQGLTDTQYF. In DNA, the CDR3 is TGTGCCAGCCGTTACAGACAGGGGTTGACAGATACGCAGTATTTT.

This clone has just one count. V is TRBV6-2 or TRBV6-3 and J is TRBJ1-5; D is unclear. The V end lost 6 bases, the J end lost 3 bases, and 12 bases lay between the germline ends. The V gene's germline CDR1 is MNHEY and CDR2 SVGEGT. This CDR3 region has 14 residues. DNA of the CDR3: TGTGCCAGCAGCCTTAGCTCCCTCAATCAGCCCCAGCATTTT. Amino acids: CASSLSSLNQPQHF.

V is TRBV9 and J is TRBJ2-5, with TRBD1 as a possible D gene (6 bases). The CDR3 contains 14 residues. V gave up 0 bases and J gave up 5 bases, with 11 bases separating them. From germline, CDR1 is SGDLS and CDR2 YYNGEE. CDR3 residues: CASSVAQGGETQYF. The CDR3 nucleotides read TGTGCCAGCAGCGTAGCACAGGGCGGGGAGACCCAGTACTTC.

CDR3 residues: CASSLDRTLHSSYNSPLHF. In DNA, the CDR3 is TGTGCCAGCAGCTTAGATAGGACACTTCATAGCTCCTATAATTCACCCCTCCACTTT. This chain joins TRBV7-2 and TRBJ1-6; possibly TRBD1 for D (5 bases). Germline loops: CDR1 SGHTA, CDR2 FQGNSA. The CDR3 extends over 19 amino acids. Trimming left V 1 base short and J 0 bases short, with 16 bases between.

CDR3 region: CASSYKRGTYEQYF. DNA for the CDR3: TGTGCCAGCAGTTACAAGCGGGGGACCTACGAGCAGTACTTC. The chain joins TRBV6-5 to TRBJ2-7, with 8 bases fitting TRBD2. Germline trimming cut 2 bases from V and 2 bases from J; bases unmatched to any gene: 2. Germline V gene sequence: CDR1 MNHEY, CDR2 SVGAGI. The CDR3 extends over 14 amino acids.

This rearrangement joins TRBV25-1 to TRBJ1-2, with a possible D match to TRBD1 (6 bases). Germline CDR1 MGHDK, CDR2 SYGVNS. V lost 3 bases and J lost 8, with 16 bases in between. The CDR3 loop spans 14 amino acids. CDR3 sequence: CASSDTLGAKGYTF. The DNA for the CDR3 is TGTGCCAGCAGTGATACACTGGGGGCGAAGGGCTACACCTTC.

The chain has TRBV24-1 and TRBJ2-5; 9 nucleotides agree with TRBD2. The CDR3 runs 16 residues. In germline, CDR1 is KGHDR, CDR2 SFDVKD. V lost 3 bases and J lost 5; bases outside the gene matches: 9. The CDR3 nucleotides are TGTGCCACCAGTGATGTACTCGCGGGGGGGAGGGAGACCCAGTACTTC. Amino acid sequence: CATSDVLAGGRETQYF.

This clone was recorded only once. This chain uses TRBV7-2 with TRBJ2-4, with D tentatively TRBD2 (6 bases). The V end was cut by 6 bases, the J end by 3 bases, with 12 bases between. The CDR3 sequence is 14 residues long. Germline CDR1 is SGHTA and CDR2 is FQGNSA. The CDR3, as DNA: TGTGCCAGCAGAAACCCGGGAGACAAAAACATTCAGTACTTC. This codes for CASRNPGDKNIQYF.

The V call is TRBV6-1, the J call TRBJ1-6; D not resolved. The CDR3 has 15 residues. The germline V and J ends were trimmed by 1 base and 5 bases, with 9 bases remaining between them. Germline loops: CDR1 MNHNS, CDR2 SASEGT. This CDR3 reads CASSEGNYNNSPLHF. DNA of the CDR3: TGTGCCAGCAGTGAAGGAAATTACAATAATTCACCCCTCCACTTT.

The CDR3 region is CASSLKLEEFYEQYF. CDR3 nucleotide sequence: TGCGCCAGCAGCTTGAAACTGGAGGAATTCTACGAGCAGTACTTC. The chain employs TRBV5-1 and TRBJ2-7; possibly TRBD2 for D (5 bases). Trimming shortened V by 1 base and J by 3 bases, and 14 bases separated the two germline ends. The CDR3 runs 15 residues. Germline CDR1 is SGHRS and CDR2 is YFSETQ.

The genes are TRBV4-3 and TRBJ1-5, with a weak D call TRBD1 (5 bases). Deletions cut 5 bases from V and 4 bases from J, with 9 bases between. This CDR3 is 13 amino acids long. The V gene's germline CDR1 is LGHNA and CDR2 YSLEER. CDR3 sequence (DNA): TGCGCCAGCAGCTCTGGACAAAATCAGCCCCAGCATTTT. This codes for CASSSGQNQPQHF.

The genes are TRBV19 and TRBJ2-7; 8 positions match TRBD2. The CDR3 spans 14 residues. Trimming at V came to 2 bases and at J to 3 bases, leaving 3 bases not matched to a gene. CDR1 and CDR2 (germline): LNHDA, SQIVND (reference sequence). CDR3 in amino acids: CASSIIAGNYEQYF. The CDR3, as DNA: TGTGCCAGTAGTATAATAGCGGGGAACTACGAGCAGTACTTC.

Points on this clone: The sample contains more than one DNA sequence encoding this CDR3. This sequence joins TRBV5-1 and TRBJ1-2; TRBD1 agrees at 8 bases. Germline V gene data show CDR1 as SGHRS and CDR2 as YFSETQ. This CDR3 has 15 amino acids. With V trimmed by 1 base and J by 7 bases, 9 bases remained unmatched. The CDR3 spells CASSLIGQGASGYTF. For the CDR3, the DNA is TGCGCCAGCAGCTTGATCGGGCAGGGGGCAAGTGGCTACACCTTC.

CDR3 sequence: CASTRGWNEQFF. CDR3 DNA: TGTGCCAGTACGCGGGGCTGGAATGAGCAGTTCTTC. The chain has TRBV19 and TRBJ2-1; TRBD2 is a possible D gene (6 bases). The germline V gene has CDR1 LNHDA and CDR2 SQIVND (reference sequence). This CDR3 has 12 amino acids. Deletions cut 7 bases from V and 7 bases from J, with 11 bases between.

The chain employs TRBV28 and TRBJ2-4; maybe TRBD2 (5 bases). CDR3 length: 15 amino acids. Trimming left V 3 bases short and J 1 base short, with 10 bases between. The germline V gene has CDR1 MDHEN and CDR2 SYDVKM. The CDR3 bases are TGTGCCAGCAGTTTGCCACCGGGGGCCAAAAACATTCAGTACTTC. It codes for CASSLPPGAKNIQYF. The full variable domain, with the rest looked up from reference TRBV28 and TRBJ2-4, is DVKVTQSSRYLVKRTGEKVFLECVQDMDHENMFWYRQDPGLGLRLIYFSYDVKMKEKGDIPEGYSVSREKKERFSLILESASTNQTSMYLCASSLPPGAKNIQYFGAGTRLSVL.

The genes are TRBV5-5 and TRBJ2-4; D possibly corresponds to TRBD2 (5 bases). Germline CDR1 reads SGHKS; CDR2 reads YYEKEE (reference sequence). The ends were cut back, 6 bases at V and 6 bases at J, with 19 bases in the middle. The CDR3 covers 15 residues. CDR3 in amino acids: CASTNPGSHLNIQYF. The DNA for the CDR3 is TGTGCCAGCACCAACCCGGGGAGCCATTTAAACATTCAGTACTTC.

V is TRBV5-4 and J is TRBJ1-6, with 10 bases lining up with TRBD1. The junction had 10 bases not matched to a gene; V was cut back by 3 bases and J by 7 bases. The V gene's germline CDR1 is SGHNT and CDR2 YYREEE (reference sequence). This CDR3 is 17 amino acids long. The CDR3 DNA is TGTGCCAGCAGCTGGGTTCGTGGGGGACAGGGGAATTCACCCCTCCACTTT. Translating it yields CASSWVRGGQGNSPLHF. The full variable domain, its missing parts supplied by reference TRBV5-4 and TRBJ1-6, is ETGVTQSPTHLIKTRGQQVTLRCSSQSGHNTVSWYQQALGQGPQFIFQYYREEENGRGNFPPRFSGLQFPNYSSELNVNALELDDSALYLCASSWVRGGQGNSPLHFGNGTRLTVT.

In its sample, this clone was seen a few times. The rearrangement joins TRBV19 to TRBJ1-2, with 7 bases lining up with TRBD1. J gave up 3 bases and V 0 bases, and 7 bases lay outside the gene matches. CDR3 length: 16 amino acids. Germline V gene sequence: CDR1 LNHDA, CDR2 SQIVND (reference sequence). CDR3 region: CASSIDTRDRYYGYTF. DNA of the CDR3: TGTGCCAGTAGTATAGATACCCGGGACAGATACTATGGCTACACCTTC.

The CDR3 DNA reads TGTGCCAGTAGTGGACAGGGGAATTCACCCCTCCACTTT. Translating it yields CASSGQGNSPLHF. The chain employs TRBV19 and TRBJ1-6; 9 positions agree with TRBD1. Germline V gives CDR1 LNHDA, CDR2 SQIVND (reference sequence). This CDR3 is 13 amino acids long. The trim removed 5 bases at V and 7 bases at J, leaving 0 bases unmatched.

This clone was recorded a few times. The chain has TRBV5-1 and TRBJ2-5; 11 nucleotides agree with TRBD2. Germline CDR1 is SGHRS and CDR2 is YFSETQ. CDR3 length: 14 amino acids. The ends lost 3 bases at V and 4 bases at J; junction bases unmatched: 2. The CDR3 sequence is CASSSLAGVETQYF. The CDR3 DNA follows: TGCGCCAGCAGCTCACTAGCGGGGGTAGAGACCCAGTACTTC.

J is TRBJ2-5 and V is TRBV9; possibly TRBD1 for D (6 bases). CDR1 is SGDLS and CDR2 is YYNGEE in the germline V gene. V lost 2 bases, J lost 0 bases, and 8 bases lay in between. CDR3 length: 14 residues. CDR3 loop: CASSVTGYQETQYF. The CDR3 coding sequence is TGTGCCAGCAGCGTTACAGGGTACCAAGAGACCCAGTACTTC.

This sequence joins TRBV13 and TRBJ1-5; D is undetermined. The CDR3 is 13 amino acids. CDR1 PRHDT and CDR2 FYEKMQ come from the germline V gene (reference sequence). V was trimmed by 3 bases and J by 2 bases, leaving 5 bases between them. The CDR3 DNA reads as TGTGCCAGCAGCTTTGGCCGCAATCAGCCCCAGCATTTT. This codes for CASSFGRNQPQHF.

This clone was counted between two and nine times. V and J are TRBV11-2 and TRBJ2-1; no definite D call. The CDR3 consists of 13 residues. V lost 6 bases, J lost 3 bases, and 9 bases lay in between. Germline values: CDR1 SGHAT, CDR2 FQNNGV. CDR3 loop: CASSPLLYNEQFF. For the CDR3, the DNA is TGTGCCAGCAGTCCCCTTCTCTACAATGAGCAGTTCTTC.

The rearrangement links TRBV28 to TRBJ2-7; 10 bases agree with TRBD2. V was clipped by 2 bases and J by 5 bases; unmatched bases: 6. Germline lookup yields CDR1 MDHEN and CDR2 SYDVKM. The CDR3 length is 15 residues. This CDR3 reads CASSLLGLATNEQYF. The DNA of the CDR3 is TGTGCCAGCAGTTTACTGGGACTAGCGACGAACGAGCAGTACTTC.

This sequence joins TRBV7-8 and TRBJ2-3; 11 positions match TRBD2. With 5 bases clipped from V and 3 bases from J, the junction kept 7 bases outside the gene matches. CDR3 length: 16 residues. Germline-derived CDR1 and CDR2 are SGHVS and FQNEAQ. CDR3 DNA: TGTGCCAGCAGCAACCGACTAGCGGGAAGAACAGATACGCAGTATTTT. It yields the protein CASSNRLAGRTDTQYF.

In DNA form, the CDR3 reads TGTGCCAGCAGCTCTAGCGGGGGGTTTCCCTACGAGCAGTACTTC. It codes for CASSSSGGFPYEQYF. V gene TRBV7-9 combines with J gene TRBJ2-7, with 11 bases aligning to TRBD2. CDR3 length equals 15 residues. The junction had 4 bases not matched to a gene; V was cut back by 4 bases and J by 2 bases. Germline V gives CDR1 SEHNR, CDR2 FQNEAQ (reference sequence).

The chain couples TRBV10-2 to TRBJ2-2; 9 bases are shared with TRBD1. V trimming: 8 bases; J trimming: 1 base; junction bases outside the gene matches: 11. In germline, CDR1 is WSHSY, CDR2 SAAADI. The length of the CDR3 is 17 residues. For the CDR3, the DNA is TGCGCCAGCCGCTCCAGGACAGGGGACCTGAACACCGGGGAGCTGTTTTTT. Residues: CASRSRTGDLNTGELFF.